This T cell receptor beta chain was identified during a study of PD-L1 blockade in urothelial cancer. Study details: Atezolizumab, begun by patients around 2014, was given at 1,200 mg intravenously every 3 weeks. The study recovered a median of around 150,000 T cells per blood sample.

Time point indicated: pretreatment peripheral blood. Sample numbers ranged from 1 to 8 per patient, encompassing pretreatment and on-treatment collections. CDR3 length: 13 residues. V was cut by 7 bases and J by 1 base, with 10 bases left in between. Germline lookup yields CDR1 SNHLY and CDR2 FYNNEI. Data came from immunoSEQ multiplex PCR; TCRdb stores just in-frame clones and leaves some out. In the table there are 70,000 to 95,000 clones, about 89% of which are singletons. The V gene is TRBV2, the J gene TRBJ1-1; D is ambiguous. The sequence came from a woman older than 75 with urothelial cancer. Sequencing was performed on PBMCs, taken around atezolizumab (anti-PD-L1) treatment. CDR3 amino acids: CASNLFTNTEAFF. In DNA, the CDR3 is TGTGCCAGCAACTTGTTCACGAACACTGAAGCTTTCTTT.